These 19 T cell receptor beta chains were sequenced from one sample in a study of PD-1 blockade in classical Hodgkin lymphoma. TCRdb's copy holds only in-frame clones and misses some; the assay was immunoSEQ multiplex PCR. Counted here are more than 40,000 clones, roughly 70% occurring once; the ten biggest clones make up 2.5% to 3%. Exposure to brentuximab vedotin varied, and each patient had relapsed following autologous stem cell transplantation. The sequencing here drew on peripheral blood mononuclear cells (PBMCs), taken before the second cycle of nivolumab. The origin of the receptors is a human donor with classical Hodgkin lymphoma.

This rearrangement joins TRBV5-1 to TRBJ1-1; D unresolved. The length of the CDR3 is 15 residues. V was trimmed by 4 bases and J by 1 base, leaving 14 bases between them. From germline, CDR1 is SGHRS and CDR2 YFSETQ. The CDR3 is CASSPPRTRNTEAFF. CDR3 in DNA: TGCGCCAGCAGCCCACCTCGTACCAGGAACACTGAAGCTTTCTTT.

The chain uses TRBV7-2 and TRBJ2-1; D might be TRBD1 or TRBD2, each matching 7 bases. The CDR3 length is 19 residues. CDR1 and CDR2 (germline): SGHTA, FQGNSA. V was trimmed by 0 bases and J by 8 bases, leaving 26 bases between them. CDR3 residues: CASSLAQGGGSRSTDEQFF. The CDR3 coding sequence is TGTGCCAGCAGCTTAGCCCAAGGGGGCGGGAGCCGGTCTACCGATGAGCAGTTCTTC.

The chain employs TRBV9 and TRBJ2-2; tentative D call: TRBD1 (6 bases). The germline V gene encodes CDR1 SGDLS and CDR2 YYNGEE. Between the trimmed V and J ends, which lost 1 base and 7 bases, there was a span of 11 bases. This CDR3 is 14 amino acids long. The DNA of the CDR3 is TGTGCCAGCAGCGTAACAGGGAATGGCGGGGAGCTGTTTTTT. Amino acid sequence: CASSVTGNGGELFF.

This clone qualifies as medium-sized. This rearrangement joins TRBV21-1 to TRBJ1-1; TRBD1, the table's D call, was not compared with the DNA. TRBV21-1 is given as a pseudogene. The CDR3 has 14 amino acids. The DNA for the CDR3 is TGTGCCAGCAGCTTGGGACAGTCGTACACTGAAGCTTTCTTT. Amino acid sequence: CASSLGQSYTEAFF.

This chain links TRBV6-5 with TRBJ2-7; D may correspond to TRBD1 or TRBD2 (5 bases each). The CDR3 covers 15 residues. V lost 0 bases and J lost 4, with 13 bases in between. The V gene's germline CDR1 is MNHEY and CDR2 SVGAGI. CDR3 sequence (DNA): TGTGCCAGCAGTTACTCGGGGGATTATACGTACGAGCAGTACTTC. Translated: CASSYSGDYTYEQYF.

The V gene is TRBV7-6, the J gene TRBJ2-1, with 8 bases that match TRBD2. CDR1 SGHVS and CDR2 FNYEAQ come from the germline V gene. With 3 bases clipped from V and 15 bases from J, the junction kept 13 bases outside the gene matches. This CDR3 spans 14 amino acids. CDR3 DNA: TGTGCCAGCAGCTTGGGGGGGAGTGTAGCGGGAACGTTCTTC. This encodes CASSLGGSVAGTFF.

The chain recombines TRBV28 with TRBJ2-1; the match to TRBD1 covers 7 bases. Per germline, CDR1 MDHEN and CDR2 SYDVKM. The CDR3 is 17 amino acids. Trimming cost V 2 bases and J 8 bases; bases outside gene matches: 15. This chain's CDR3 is CASSLVPGSGGRDEQFF. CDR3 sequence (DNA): TGTGCCAGCAGTTTAGTCCCCGGATCAGGGGGAAGGGATGAGCAGTTCTTC.

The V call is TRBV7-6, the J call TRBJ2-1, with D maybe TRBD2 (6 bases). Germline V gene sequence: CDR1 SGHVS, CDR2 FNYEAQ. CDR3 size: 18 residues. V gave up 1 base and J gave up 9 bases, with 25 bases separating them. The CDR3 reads CASSLEAAGGRVEGEQFF. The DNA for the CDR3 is TGTGCCAGCAGCTTAGAAGCAGCGGGTGGAAGGGTCGAGGGTGAGCAGTTCTTC.

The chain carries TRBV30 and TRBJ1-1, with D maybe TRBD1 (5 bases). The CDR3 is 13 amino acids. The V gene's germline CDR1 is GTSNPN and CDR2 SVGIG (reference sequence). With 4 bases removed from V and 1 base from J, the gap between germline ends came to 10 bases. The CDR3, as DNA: TGTGCCTGGAACGGGGGGTCGAACACTGAAGCTTTCTTT. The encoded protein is CAWNGGSNTEAFF.

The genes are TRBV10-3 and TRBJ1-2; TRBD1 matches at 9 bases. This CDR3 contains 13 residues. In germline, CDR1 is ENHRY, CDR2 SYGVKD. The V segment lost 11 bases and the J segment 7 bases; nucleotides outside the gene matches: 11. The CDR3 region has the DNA TGTGCCGCGGGACAGGGAAATGACTGTGGCTACACCTTC. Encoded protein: CAAGQGNDCGYTF.

CDR3 in amino acids: CASTTLFAGDEQFF. The CDR3 nucleotides are TGTGCCAGCACCACACTTTTTGCGGGCGATGAGCAGTTCTTC. The V and J genes are TRBV27 and TRBJ2-1, with D possibly being TRBD2 (5 bases). Germline CDR1 is MNHEY and CDR2 is SMNVEV (reference sequence). This CDR3 spans 14 amino acids. Trimming cost V 7 bases and J 8 bases, with 18 bases left between them.

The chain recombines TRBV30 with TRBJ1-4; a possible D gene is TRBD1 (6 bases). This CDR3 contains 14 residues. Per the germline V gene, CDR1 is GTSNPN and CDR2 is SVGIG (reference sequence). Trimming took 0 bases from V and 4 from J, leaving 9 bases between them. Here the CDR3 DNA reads TGTGCCTGGAGTGTCTTACAGGGTAATGAAAAACTGTTTTTT. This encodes CAWSVLQGNEKLFF. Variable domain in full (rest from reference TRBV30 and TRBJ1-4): SQTIHQWPATLVQPVGSPLSLECTVEGTSNPNLYWYRQAAGRGLQLLFYSVGIGQISSEVPQNLSASRPQDRQFILSSKKLLLSDSGFYLCAWSVLQGNEKLFFGSGTQLSVL.

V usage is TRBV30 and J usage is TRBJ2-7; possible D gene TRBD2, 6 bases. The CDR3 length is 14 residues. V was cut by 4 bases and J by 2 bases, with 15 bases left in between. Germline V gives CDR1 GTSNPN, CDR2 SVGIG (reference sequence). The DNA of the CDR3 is TGTGCCTGGACAAGGCCGGGGGACGCCTACGAGCAGTACTTC. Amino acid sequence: CAWTRPGDAYEQYF.

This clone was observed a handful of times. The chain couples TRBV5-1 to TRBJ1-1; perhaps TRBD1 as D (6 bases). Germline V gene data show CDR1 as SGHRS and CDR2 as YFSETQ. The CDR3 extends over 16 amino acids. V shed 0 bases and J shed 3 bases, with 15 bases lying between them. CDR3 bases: TGCGCCAGCAGCTTGGACAGGGTGGTAAGTTACACTGAAGCTTTCTTT. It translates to CASSLDRVVSYTEAFF.

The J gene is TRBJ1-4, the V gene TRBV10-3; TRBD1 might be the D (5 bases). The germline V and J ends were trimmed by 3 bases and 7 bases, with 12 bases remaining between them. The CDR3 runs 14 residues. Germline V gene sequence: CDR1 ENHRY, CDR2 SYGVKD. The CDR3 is CAISEGANVEKLFF. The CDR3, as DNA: TGTGCCATCAGTGAAGGGGCCAACGTTGAAAAACTGTTTTTT.

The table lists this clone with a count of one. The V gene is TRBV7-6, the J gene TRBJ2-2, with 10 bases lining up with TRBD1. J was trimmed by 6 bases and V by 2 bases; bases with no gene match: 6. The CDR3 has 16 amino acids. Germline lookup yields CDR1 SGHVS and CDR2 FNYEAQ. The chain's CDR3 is CASSLMGTGVPGELFF. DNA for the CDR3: TGTGCCAGCAGCTTAATGGGGACAGGGGTCCCCGGGGAGCTGTTTTTT.

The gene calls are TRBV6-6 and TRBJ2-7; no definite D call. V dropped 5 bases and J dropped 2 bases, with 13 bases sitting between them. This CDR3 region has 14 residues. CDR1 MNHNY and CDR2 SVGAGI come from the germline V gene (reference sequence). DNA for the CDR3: TGTGCCAGCAGTGGAGACCAGTGGGCCTACGAGCAGTACTTC. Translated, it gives CASSGDQWAYEQYF.

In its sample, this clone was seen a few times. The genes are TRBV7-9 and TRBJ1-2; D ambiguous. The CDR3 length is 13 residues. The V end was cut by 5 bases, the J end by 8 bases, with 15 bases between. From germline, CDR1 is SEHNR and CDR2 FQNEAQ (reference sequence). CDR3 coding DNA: TGTGCCAGCAGCCCTAGGAGGGAGGAAGGCTACACCTTC. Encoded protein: CASSPRREEGYTF.

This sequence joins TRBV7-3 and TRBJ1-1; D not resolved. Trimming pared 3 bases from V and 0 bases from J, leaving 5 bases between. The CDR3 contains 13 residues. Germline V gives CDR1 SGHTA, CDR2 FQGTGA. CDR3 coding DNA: TGTGCCAGCAGCTTGGGGATGAACACTGAAGCTTTCTTT. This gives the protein CASSLGMNTEAFF.